This T cell receptor beta chain is drawn from a study of identical twins. Via MiXCR, TCRdb re-called the 5' RACE reads, giving one row per CDR3 protein. This sample has under 300,000 distinct CDR3 sequences; about 8.3% occur once, and the top ten carry around 3%. This CDR3 is 15 amino acids long. Between the trimmed V and J ends, which lost 4 bases and 1 base, there was a span of 14 bases. CDR1 is SGHKS and CDR2 is YYEKEE in the germline V gene (reference sequence). This clonotype showed up just a few times. These data were also reused for a study on yellow fever vaccine responses in identical twins.

This sequence originates from a young woman in good health. V is TRBV5-5 and J is TRBJ2-5; D might be TRBD2 (5 bases). The sequencing input was CD8+ T cells sorted from blood. The CDR3 DNA sequence: TGTGCCAGCAGCGCCACCGGGAAACTCCAAGAGACCCAGTACTTC. Translating it yields CASSATGKLQETQYF.